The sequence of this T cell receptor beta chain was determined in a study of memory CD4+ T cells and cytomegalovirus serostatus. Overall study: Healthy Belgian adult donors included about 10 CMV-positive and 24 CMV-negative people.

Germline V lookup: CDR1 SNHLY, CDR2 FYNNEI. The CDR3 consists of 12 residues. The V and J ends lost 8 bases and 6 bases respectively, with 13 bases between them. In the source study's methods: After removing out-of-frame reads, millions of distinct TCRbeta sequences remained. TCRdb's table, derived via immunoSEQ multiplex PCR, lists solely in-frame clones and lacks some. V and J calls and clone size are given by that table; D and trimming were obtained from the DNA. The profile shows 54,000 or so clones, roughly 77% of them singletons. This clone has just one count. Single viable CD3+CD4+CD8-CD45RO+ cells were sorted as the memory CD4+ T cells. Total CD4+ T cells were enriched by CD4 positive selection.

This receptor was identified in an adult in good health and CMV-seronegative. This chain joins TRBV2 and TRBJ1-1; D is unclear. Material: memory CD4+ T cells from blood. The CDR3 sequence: CASSSGVPEAFF. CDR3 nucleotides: TGTGCCAGCTCATCGGGCGTCCCTGAAGCTTTCTTT.